A selection of T cell receptor beta chains follows, all from one sample in a study of long-term antiretroviral therapy in people with HIV. TCRdb keeps only in-frame clones here, not all; method: immunoSEQ multiplex PCR. The sample consists of over 10,000 clones, 75% to 80% of them appearing once. Sequenced here: unsorted PBMCs, sampled 0.5 years before starting antiretroviral therapy. The source of these receptors is a woman in her thirties or forties with HIV. Each CDR3 is given without its conserved first and last residue.

CDR3aa	v_gene
ASLAVGQGAHEQY	TRBV6-5
ASIGTRFNEQF	TRBV4-3
ASSELAGSSYEQY	TRBV6-1
ASRPLAGTEAF	TRBV27
SVGTSNEQF	TRBV29-1
ASSRPRAGGIYNEQF	TRBV27
ASSIGAGNTEAF	TRBV19
ATSRDRGGNEKLF	TRBV15
AWSDGTSPYTDTQY	TRBV30
ASSQEIATVLQPQH	TRBV4-1
ASRETGGLDIQY	TRBV6-1
ASSLTENTEAF	TRBV18
ASSVAGGTLSGYT	TRBV9
ASSWDNSEAF	TRBV7-9
SVEDGDLGTYEQY	TRBV29-1
SVEAGDPYEQY	TRBV29-1
ASSQGSADDEQF	TRBV4-3
ASSGRSGSKDEQY	TRBV5-4
ASSFGAGTGELF	TRBV6-5
ASSPRGGGEQY	TRBV18
AWSAASGYSSYEQY	TRBV30
ASSGRQGNYGYT	TRBV2
AWSPSGQGAGSSVYEQY	TRBV30
ASSQRQDTGELF	TRBV7-8
ASSLEGWLTEAF	TRBV11-2
ASSLGGRADNEQF	TRBV5-1
ASSYGSTGPTGNIQY	TRBV5-4
AWSVGTGVSKF	TRBV30
ASSGQTEEQY	TRBV2
ASSEDREDRYEQY	TRBV7-9
ASSSSDRARETQY	TRBV2
ASSLVSGETQY	TRBV11-3
ASTLQTAYEQY	TRBV6-1
ASSATGDYGYT	TRBV6-5
ASSLGRAENNSPLH	TRBV7-8
ASSLVGYPLTDTQY	TRBV5-5
ASRGNLSNQPQH	TRBV7-9
ASSLGTGIEAF	TRBV6-6
ASSYSRGGTGELF	TRBV6-6
ASSEEVFYNEQF	TRBV2
ASSPPNGFEEAF	TRBV18